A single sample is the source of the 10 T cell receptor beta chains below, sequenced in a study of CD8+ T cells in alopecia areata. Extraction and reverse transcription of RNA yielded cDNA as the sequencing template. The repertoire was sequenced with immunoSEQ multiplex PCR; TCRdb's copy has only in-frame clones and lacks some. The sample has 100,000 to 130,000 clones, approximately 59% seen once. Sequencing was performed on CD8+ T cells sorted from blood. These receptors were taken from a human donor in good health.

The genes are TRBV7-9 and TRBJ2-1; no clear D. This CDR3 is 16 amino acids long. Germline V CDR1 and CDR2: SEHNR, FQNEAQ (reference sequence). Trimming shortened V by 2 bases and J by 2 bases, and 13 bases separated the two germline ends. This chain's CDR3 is CASSLLGPSPYNEQFF. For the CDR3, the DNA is TGTGCCAGCAGCTTACTAGGGCCCTCTCCCTACAATGAGCAGTTCTTC.

The CDR3 loop reads CAGTLQISGNTIYF. The CDR3 DNA sequence: TGTGCCGGGACACTTCAGATCTCTGGAAACACCATATATTTT. This sequence joins TRBV30 and TRBJ1-3, with D maybe TRBD1 (6 bases). The CDR3 has 14 amino acids. From germline, CDR1 is GTSNPN and CDR2 SVGIG (reference sequence). The V end was cut by 8 bases, the J end by 0 bases, with 14 bases between.

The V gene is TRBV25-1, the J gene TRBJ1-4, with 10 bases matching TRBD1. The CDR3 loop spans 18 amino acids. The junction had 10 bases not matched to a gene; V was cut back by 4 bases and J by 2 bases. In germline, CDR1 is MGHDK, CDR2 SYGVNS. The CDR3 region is CASSAVDRGRGTNEKLFF. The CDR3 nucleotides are TGTGCCAGCAGTGCCGTAGACAGGGGGCGCGGGACTAATGAAAAACTGTTTTTT.

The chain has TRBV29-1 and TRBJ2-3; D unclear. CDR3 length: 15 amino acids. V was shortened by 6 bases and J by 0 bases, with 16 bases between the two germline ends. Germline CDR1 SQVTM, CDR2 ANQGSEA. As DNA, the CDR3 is TGCAGCGTGGGCCCCGTTGAAACTAGCACAGATACGCAGTATTTT. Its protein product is CSVGPVETSTDTQYF.

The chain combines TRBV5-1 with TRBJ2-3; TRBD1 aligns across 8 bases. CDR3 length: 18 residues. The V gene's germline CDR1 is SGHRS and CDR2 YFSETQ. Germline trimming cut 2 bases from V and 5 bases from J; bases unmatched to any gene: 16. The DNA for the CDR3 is TGCGCCAGCAGCTTCCTCGGTCCCGACAGGGGCGAAGGAGATACGCAGTATTTT. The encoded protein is CASSFLGPDRGEGDTQYF.

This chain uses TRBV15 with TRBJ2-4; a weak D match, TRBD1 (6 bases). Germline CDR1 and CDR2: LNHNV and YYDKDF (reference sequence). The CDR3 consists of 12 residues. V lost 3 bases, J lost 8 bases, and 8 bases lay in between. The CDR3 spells CATSSRGDIQYF. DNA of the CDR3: TGTGCCACCAGCAGCAGGGGCGACATTCAGTACTTC.

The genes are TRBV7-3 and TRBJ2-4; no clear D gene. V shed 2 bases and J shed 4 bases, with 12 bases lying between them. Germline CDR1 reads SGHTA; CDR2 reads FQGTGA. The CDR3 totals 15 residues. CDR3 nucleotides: TGTGCCAGCAGCTTATTATTTGGGCTGAAAAACATTCAGTACTTC. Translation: CASSLLFGLKNIQYF.

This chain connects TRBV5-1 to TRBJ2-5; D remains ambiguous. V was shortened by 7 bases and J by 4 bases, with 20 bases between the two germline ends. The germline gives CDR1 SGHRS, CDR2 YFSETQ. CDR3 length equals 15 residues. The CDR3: CASGPLVGSGETQYF. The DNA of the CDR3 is TGCGCCAGCGGGCCGTTAGTGGGGTCTGGAGAGACCCAGTACTTC.

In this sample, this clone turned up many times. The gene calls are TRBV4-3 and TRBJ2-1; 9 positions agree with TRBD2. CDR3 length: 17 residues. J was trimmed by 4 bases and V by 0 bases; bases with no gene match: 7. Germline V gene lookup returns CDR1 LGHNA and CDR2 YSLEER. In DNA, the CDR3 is TGCGCCAGCAGCCAAGATCTTGCTAGCGGGGCGTACAATGAGCAGTTCTTC. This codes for CASSQDLASGAYNEQFF.

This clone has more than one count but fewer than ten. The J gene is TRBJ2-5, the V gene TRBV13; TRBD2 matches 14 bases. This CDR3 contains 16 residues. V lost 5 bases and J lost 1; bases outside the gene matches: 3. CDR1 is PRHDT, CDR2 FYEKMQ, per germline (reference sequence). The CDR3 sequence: CASSTGLAGGQETQYF. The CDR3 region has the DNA TGTGCCAGCAGCACCGGACTAGCGGGGGGCCAAGAGACCCAGTACTTC.